This entry is about one T cell receptor beta chain. Using immunoSEQ multiplex PCR, the repertoire was profiled, and TCRdb retains in-frame clones only, with some absent. The data contain under 300,000 clones, about four fifths of them singletons. This record belongs to a study of blood T cell repertoires in COVID-19. About the study: Acute-phase and convalescent COVID-19 samples originated in the United States, Italy and Spain.

Germline CDR1 DFQATT, CDR2 SNEGSKA (reference sequence). Trimming cost V 8 bases and J 3 bases; bases outside gene matches: 2. There are 11 residues in the CDR3. The sample was peripheral blood. V is TRBV20-1 and J is TRBJ1-2; 8 positions match TRBD1. This clonotype was sampled from a woman in her fifties or sixties with active or convalescent COVID-19. Written as DNA, the CDR3 is TGCAGTACGGACAGGGACTATGGCTACACCTTC. Translated: CSTDRDYGYTF.